This T cell receptor (beta chain) derives from a study of technical replicates of blood from a few donors. Clones were read by immunoSEQ multiplex PCR, and TCRdb kept only the in-frame ones, dropping some. The table shows fewer than 90,000 clones, with roughly 93% occurring only once. In germline, CDR1 is SGHRS, CDR2 YFSETQ. The CDR3 runs 14 residues. The ends lost 4 bases at V and 7 bases at J; junction bases unmatched: 7. The V gene is TRBV5-1, the J gene TRBJ2-1; the match to TRBD2 covers 8 bases. This clonotype originated in a human donor in good health. Sequencing was done on a sample of T cells isolated from PBMCs. The CDR3 DNA is TGCGCCAGCAGCCCTTACGGGGGGGCAAATGAGCAGTTCTTC. Translated: CASSPYGGANEQFF.